The source of this T cell receptor (beta chain) is a study of control samples from healthy donors and cancer patients. Sequencing used immunoSEQ multiplex PCR; TCRdb keeps in-frame clones, though not all of them. In the table there are some 220,000 clones, roughly 94% of which are singletons. The sample consisted of blood. The receptor was isolated from a man aged 50-59 years in good health.

The CDR3, as DNA: TGTGCCAGCAGTTCGGCCGGGACAGAAGTTAACTATGGCTACACCTTC. It encodes CASSSAGTEVNYGYTF. The V call is TRBV28, the J call TRBJ1-2; TRBD1 aligns across 7 bases. The V gene's germline CDR1 is MDHEN and CDR2 SYDVKM. Trimming took 4 bases from V and 1 from J; bases not matched to a gene: 9. The CDR3 is made up of 16 amino acids.